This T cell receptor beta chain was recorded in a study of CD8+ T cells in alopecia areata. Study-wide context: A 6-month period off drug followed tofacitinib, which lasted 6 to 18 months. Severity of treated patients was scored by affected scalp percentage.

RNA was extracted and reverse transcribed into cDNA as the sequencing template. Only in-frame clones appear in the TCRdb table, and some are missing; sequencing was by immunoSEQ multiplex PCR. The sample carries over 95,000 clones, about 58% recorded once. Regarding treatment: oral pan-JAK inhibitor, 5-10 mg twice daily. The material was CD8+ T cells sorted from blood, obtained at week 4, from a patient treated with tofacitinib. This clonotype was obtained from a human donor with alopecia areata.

CDR3 loop: CSGDRGTGFSNTEAFF. In nucleotides, the CDR3 is TGCAGCGGCGATAGAGGGACAGGGTTTTCGAACACTGAAGCTTTCTTT. V usage is TRBV29-1 and J usage is TRBJ1-1; 9 bases align to TRBD1. V gave up 7 bases and J gave up 1 base; unmatched junction bases: 13. The CDR3 length is 16 residues. Germline V gives CDR1 SQVTM, CDR2 ANQGSEA.